The T cell receptor beta chain under discussion was sequenced for a study of blood T cell repertoires in COVID-19. In germline, CDR1 is MDHEN, CDR2 SYDVKM. Trimming shortened V by 6 bases and J by 10 bases, and 21 bases separated the two germline ends. The CDR3 has 15 amino acids. Clones were sequenced by immunoSEQ multiplex PCR, and TCRdb holds only the in-frame ones, with some missing. The sample includes a few hundred thousand clones, more than 85% of them seen just once. The J gene is TRBJ1-4, the V gene TRBV28, with D perhaps matching TRBD1 (6 bases). The sample taken for sequencing was PBMCs or T cells enriched from blood (not recorded which). The origin of this receptor is a middle-aged man who had recovered from COVID-19. CDR3 in amino acids: CASRIRGQLVGKLFF. The CDR3 coding sequence is TGTGCCAGCAGGATTAGAGGACAGTTAGTCGGAAAACTGTTTTTT.